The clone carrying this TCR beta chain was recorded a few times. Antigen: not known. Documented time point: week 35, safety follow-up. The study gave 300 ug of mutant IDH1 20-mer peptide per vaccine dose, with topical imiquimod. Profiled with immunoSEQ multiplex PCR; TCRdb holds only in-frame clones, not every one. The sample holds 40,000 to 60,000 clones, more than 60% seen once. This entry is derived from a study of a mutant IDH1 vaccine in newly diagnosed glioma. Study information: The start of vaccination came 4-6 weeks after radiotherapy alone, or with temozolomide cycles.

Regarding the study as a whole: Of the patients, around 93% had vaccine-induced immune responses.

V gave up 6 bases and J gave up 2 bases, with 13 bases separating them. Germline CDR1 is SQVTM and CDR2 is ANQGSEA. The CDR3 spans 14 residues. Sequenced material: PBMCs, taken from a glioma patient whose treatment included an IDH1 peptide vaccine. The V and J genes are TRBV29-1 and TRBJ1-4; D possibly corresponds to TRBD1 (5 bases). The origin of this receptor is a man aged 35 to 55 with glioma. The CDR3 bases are TGCAGCGTGGGCAGGGACGGCACTAATGAAAAACTGTTTTTT. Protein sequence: CSVGRDGTNEKLFF.